The 18 T cell receptor beta chains in this list originate from one sample, sequenced in a study of T cells in localized non-small cell lung cancer. Data came from immunoSEQ multiplex PCR; TCRdb stores just in-frame clones and leaves some out. Found here are about 20,000 clones, approximately 90% of them singletons; the top ten hold approximately 7%. The starting material was peripheral blood, obtained before any cancer treatment. These receptors all stem from a male donor older than 55 with stage I squamous cell lung carcinoma.

The rearrangement joins TRBV5-1 to TRBJ1-5, with 10 bases matching TRBD1. Germline V gives CDR1 SGHRS, CDR2 YFSETQ. The CDR3 sequence is 15 residues long. V gave up 4 bases and J gave up 6 bases; unmatched junction bases: 7. CDR3 DNA sequence: TGCGCCAGCAGCCCGACAGGGGGCGTGGGTCAGCCCCAGCATTTT. Translating it yields CASSPTGGVGQPQHF.

This clone was detected once. The chain is built from TRBV19 and TRBJ1-6; TRBD1 matches 9 bases. The ends lost 4 bases at V and 5 bases at J; junction bases unmatched: 9. This CDR3 is built from 17 residues. Germline values: CDR1 LNHDA, CDR2 SQIVND (reference sequence). The CDR3 region is CASSRTGAPLDNSPLHF. DNA for the CDR3: TGTGCCAGTAGTAGGACAGGGGCGCCCCTCGATAATTCACCCCTCCACTTT.

This clone was found a few times. The chain recombines TRBV30 with TRBJ1-1, with a tentative D call TRBD1 (6 bases). Trimming stripped 0 bases from V and 3 bases from J, with 17 bases between. The germline V gene has CDR1 GTSNPN and CDR2 SVGIG (reference sequence). The CDR3 consists of 16 residues. The CDR3, as DNA: TGTGCCTGGAGTGTACTTCGATCAGGGGATGACACTGAAGCTTTCTTT. Its protein product is CAWSVLRSGDDTEAFF.

A single count supports this clone. The CDR3 sequence is CASGQGGTQHF. DNA of the CDR3: TGTGCCAGTGGACAGGGAGGGACCCAGCATTTT. V gene TRBV19 combines with J gene TRBJ1-5; 8 bases fit TRBD1. The CDR3 runs 11 residues. The V gene end was trimmed by 8 bases and the J gene end by 11 bases; junction bases not matched to a gene: 5. The germline gives CDR1 LNHDA, CDR2 SQIVND (reference sequence).

This clone occurred once. The rearrangement links TRBV29-1 to TRBJ1-1; no reliable D call. The length of the CDR3 is 14 residues. V dropped 7 bases and J dropped 0 bases, with 15 bases sitting between them. Germline assignment: CDR1 SQVTM and CDR2 ANQGSEA. This chain's CDR3 is CSGSTGNMNTEAFF. CDR3 coding DNA: TGCAGCGGGTCGACCGGTAACATGAACACTGAAGCTTTCTTT. The full variable domain, rest sourced from reference TRBV29-1 and TRBJ1-1, is SAVISQKPSRDICQRGTSLTIQCQVDSQVTMMFWYRQQPGQSLTLIATANQGSEATYESGFVIDKFPISRPNLTFSTLTVSNMSPEDSSIYLCSGSTGNMNTEAFFGQGTRLTVV.

V and J are TRBV25-1 and TRBJ1-6; no reliable D call. Per the germline V gene, CDR1 is MGHDK and CDR2 is SYGVNS. V lost 3 bases and J lost 7, with 10 bases in between. The CDR3 is 14 residues long. Here the CDR3 reads CASSEFTRNSPLHF. Written as DNA, the CDR3 is TGTGCCAGCAGTGAGTTTACAAGGAATTCACCCCTCCACTTT.

This clone was detected only a few times. This rearrangement joins TRBV5-5 to TRBJ2-5, with 10 positions matching TRBD1. The CDR3 is made up of 16 amino acids. Germline assignment: CDR1 SGHKS and CDR2 YYEKEE (reference sequence). V shed 3 bases, J shed 4 bases, and the junction held 9 bases outside the gene matches. CDR3 region: CASSSSTGGGIETQYF. The CDR3 region has the DNA TGTGCCAGCAGCTCGTCGACAGGGGGCGGAATAGAGACCCAGTACTTC.

The V gene is TRBV19, the J gene TRBJ1-5, with D possibly matching TRBD1 (5 bases). The V end was cut by 4 bases, the J end by 1 base, with 14 bases between. This CDR3 is built from 16 residues. Germline V CDR1 and CDR2: LNHDA, SQIVND (reference sequence). The CDR3 protein is CASSTWDLGSNQPQHF. The CDR3 nucleotides are TGTGCCAGTAGTACTTGGGACTTGGGGAGCAATCAGCCCCAGCATTTT.

The chain is built from TRBV9 and TRBJ2-1; D may correspond to TRBD1 or TRBD2 (6 bases each). CDR1 and CDR2 (germline): SGDLS, YYNGEE. V dropped 2 bases and J dropped 5 bases, with 17 bases sitting between them. The CDR3 runs 16 residues. Here the CDR3 reads CASSVPGASWDNEQFF. For the CDR3, the DNA is TGTGCCAGCAGCGTGCCGGGGGCTAGCTGGGACAATGAGCAGTTCTTC.

J is TRBJ1-2 and V is TRBV14; D is ambiguous. Trimming took off 0 bases at V and 3 bases at J, with 2 bases between the two ends. Germline CDR1 and CDR2: SGHDN and FVKESK. The CDR3 spans 12 residues. The CDR3 spells CASSQEDYGYTF. The CDR3 nucleotides read TGTGCCAGCAGCCAAGAGGACTATGGCTACACCTTC.

This clone is a singleton in its sample. The J gene is TRBJ1-5, the V gene TRBV30, with D unresolved. V gave up 1 base and J gave up 5 bases, with 6 bases separating them. Germline V CDR1 and CDR2: GTSNPN, SVGIG (reference sequence). The CDR3 runs 12 residues. The CDR3 nucleotides read TGTGCCTGGAGTGAACAAGATCAGCCCCAGCATTTT. Translated, it gives CAWSEQDQPQHF.

The rearrangement links TRBV12-5 to TRBJ1-2, with D uncertain. Trimming pared 0 bases from V and 2 bases from J, leaving 19 bases between. This CDR3 region has 18 residues. Germline CDR1 and CDR2: LGHNT and FRNRAP. CDR3 amino acids: CASGLVFSDPNLNYGYTF. CDR3 nucleotides: TGTGCTAGTGGTTTGGTATTTAGCGATCCTAACTTAAACTATGGCTACACCTTC.

The genes are TRBV7-3 and TRBJ1-2, with D maybe TRBD1 (5 bases). In germline, CDR1 is SGHTA, CDR2 FQGTGA. Trimming stripped 2 bases from V and 6 bases from J, with 34 bases between. This CDR3 has 21 residues. CDR3 amino acids: CASSLWVMGLGIKGVSHGYTF. The CDR3 coding sequence is TGTGCCAGCAGCTTATGGGTTATGGGACTTGGGATAAAAGGGGTCAGTCATGGCTACACCTTC.

The CDR3 nucleotides are TGTGCCAGCAGCTTAGACCCGGGATCCTGGAATGAGCAGTTCTTC. Translation gives CASSLDPGSWNEQFF. This chain joins TRBV7-2 and TRBJ2-1; tentative D call: TRBD2 (5 bases). The CDR3 is 15 residues long. Per germline, CDR1 SGHTA and CDR2 FQGNSA. Trimming took 1 base from V and 7 from J, leaving 14 bases between them.

CDR3 bases: TGCGCCAGCAGCCGGGGGGGCCAGGGTGAAAAACTGTTTTTT. Its translation is CASSRGGQGEKLFF. The chain recombines TRBV4-1 with TRBJ1-4, with a possible D match to TRBD1 (6 bases). CDR3 length: 14 amino acids. Germline lookup yields CDR1 MGHRA and CDR2 YSYEKL. V was trimmed by 4 bases and J by 7 bases, leaving 13 bases between them.

The chain carries TRBV6-6 and TRBJ1-3; D gene ambiguous. This CDR3 has 15 residues. Germline V CDR1 and CDR2: MNHNY, SVGAGI (reference sequence). Trimming removed 7 bases from V and 0 bases from J, with 13 bases in between. CDR3 in DNA: TGTGCCAGCATTGGGAGGATCCGCTCTGGAAACACCATATATTTT. Translated: CASIGRIRSGNTIYF.

The chain has TRBV27 and TRBJ1-6; D unresolved. V was cut by 3 bases and J by 7 bases, with 7 bases left in between. The CDR3 consists of 13 residues. Germline loops: CDR1 MNHEY, CDR2 SMNVEV (reference sequence). The CDR3 nucleotides are TGTGCCAGCAGTTTTGCAACAAATTCACCCCTCCACTTT. Translation: CASSFATNSPLHF.

The chain has TRBV9 and TRBJ2-6; D possibly corresponds to TRBD2 (6 bases). The CDR3 contains 16 residues. From germline, CDR1 is SGDLS and CDR2 YYNGEE. V was trimmed by 0 bases and J by 4 bases, leaving 11 bases between them. This CDR3 is CASSVGGAGGANVLTF. CDR3 in DNA: TGTGCCAGCAGCGTAGGAGGGGCGGGAGGGGCCAACGTCCTGACTTTC.